These 13 T cell receptor beta chains came from one sample sequenced in a study of blood T cell repertoires in COVID-19. TCRdb's table, derived via immunoSEQ multiplex PCR, lists solely in-frame clones and lacks some. The data contain about 370,000 clones, about nine tenths of them singletons. The sequenced sample was PBMCs or T cells enriched from blood (not recorded which). These TCRs come from a woman in her forties who had been exposed to COVID-19.

This clone was detected once. The gene calls are TRBV7-2 and TRBJ2-2, with a tentative D call TRBD1 (5 bases). This CDR3 contains 12 residues. Germline V gene data show CDR1 as SGHTA and CDR2 as FQGNSA. V gave up 10 bases and J gave up 1 base, with 7 bases separating them. The chain's CDR3 is CATGRNTGELFF. CDR3 sequence (DNA): TGTGCCACAGGGCGGAACACCGGGGAGCTGTTTTTT. Based on the CDR3 plus reference TRBV7-2 and TRBJ2-2, the full variable domain is GAGVSQSPSNKVTEKGKDVELRCDPISGHTALYWYRQSLGQGLEFLIYFQGNSAPDKSGLPSDRFSAERTGGSVSTLTIQRTQQEDSAVYLCATGRNTGELFFGEGSRLTVL.

The chain links TRBV7-2 to TRBJ1-3; unclear D gene. This CDR3 has 15 amino acids. Germline V lookup: CDR1 SGHTA, CDR2 FQGNSA. Trimming took off 4 bases at V and 0 bases at J, with 10 bases between the two ends. The CDR3 region has the DNA TGTGCCAGCAGCTCGGGGTTGACCTCTGGAAACACCATATATTTT. Amino acids: CASSSGLTSGNTIYF.

The rearrangement joins TRBV6-5 to TRBJ2-7; TRBD1 matches at 10 bases. This CDR3 comprises 15 residues. Per the germline V gene, CDR1 is MNHEY and CDR2 is SVGAGI. Trimming removed 6 bases from V and 9 bases from J; junction bases left unmatched: 14. CDR3 nucleotide sequence: TGTGCCAGCAGGGAGGGGACAGGGGCCCTCACAGGGCAGTACTTC. As protein: CASREGTGALTGQYF.

V gene TRBV7-2 combines with J gene TRBJ1-1, with TRBD1 as a possible D gene (6 bases). The germline CDR1 and CDR2 sequences are SGHTA and FQGNSA. This CDR3 has 14 amino acids. V lost 4 bases and J 10 bases, leaving 19 bases between the germline ends. The CDR3 loop is CASSSSPRGLGAFF. The CDR3 coding sequence is TGTGCCAGCAGCTCCTCTCCCAGGGGTTTGGGAGCTTTCTTT. The full variable domain, with the rest looked up from reference TRBV7-2 and TRBJ1-1, is GAGVSQSPSNKVTEKGKDVELRCDPISGHTALYWYRQSLGQGLEFLIYFQGNSAPDKSGLPSDRFSAERTGGSVSTLTIQRTQQEDSAVYLCASSSSPRGLGAFFGQGTRLTVV.

Of note for this clone: A read error may produce the germline difference seen at one junction end. The chain combines TRBV7-7 with TRBJ2-3; D might be TRBD1 (6 bases). The CDR3 length is 15 residues. Per germline, CDR1 SSHAT and CDR2 FNYEAQ (reference sequence). The CDR3 reads CASSSTGSVTDTQYF. CDR3 in DNA: TGTGCTAGCAGCTCCACAGGGTCGGTCACAGATACGCAGTATTTT.

Details on this clone: A junction boundary mismatches the germline segment, possibly from a read error. CDR3 sequence (DNA): TGCGCCAGCAGTAGCGGGGAGGGGGCGAACTTT. It encodes CASSSGEGANF. The J gene is TRBJ1-1, the V gene TRBV5-1; 7 positions match TRBD1. This CDR3 spans 11 amino acids. Germline CDR1 is SGHRS and CDR2 is YFSETQ.

The chain is built from TRBV2 and TRBJ2-1, with a tentative D call TRBD2 (5 bases). Trimming removed 4 bases at V and 0 bases at J, with 10 bases between. The CDR3 is 15 residues long. Germline CDR1 and CDR2: SNHLY and FYNNEI. Written as DNA, the CDR3 is TGTGCCAGCAGTGGACTAACTAACTCCTACAATGAGCAGTTCTTC. This translates into CASSGLTNSYNEQFF.

The rearrangement joins TRBV19 to TRBJ1-3; possible D gene TRBD1, 5 bases. CDR1 and CDR2 from the germline V gene are LNHDA and SQIVND (reference sequence). The CDR3 runs to 15 residues. The ends were cut back, 7 bases at V and 2 bases at J, with 15 bases in the middle. The CDR3 loop is CASTTPRVPGNTIYF. The CDR3 DNA reads TGTGCCAGTACCACCCCCAGGGTCCCTGGAAACACCATATATTTT.

This chain connects TRBV10-3 to TRBJ1-5; maybe TRBD1 (5 bases). The CDR3 length is 13 residues. Trimming pared 2 bases from V and 6 bases from J, leaving 8 bases between. Germline assignment: CDR1 ENHRY and CDR2 SYGVKD. The chain's CDR3 is CAISEGATQPQHF. The CDR3, as DNA: TGTGCCATCAGTGAGGGGGCGACTCAGCCCCAGCATTTT.

This rearrangement joins TRBV27 to TRBJ1-5, with TRBD1 identical over 12 bases. CDR1 is MNHEY, CDR2 SMNVEV, per germline (reference sequence). V gave up 3 bases and J gave up 7 bases; unmatched junction bases: 7. This CDR3 is built from 16 residues. DNA of the CDR3: TGTGCCAGCAGTTTTGGGACAGGGGGCGCAGGGCAGCCCCAGCATTTT. Amino acids: CASSFGTGGAGQPQHF.

The chain has TRBV3-1 (or the pseudogene TRBV3-2) and TRBJ1-2; the D is unclear. Germline loops: CDR1 LGHDT, CDR2 YNNKEL (reference sequence). The CDR3 sequence is 14 residues long. V was clipped by 0 bases and J by 6 bases, with 11 bases between them. CDR3 sequence: CASSQEVRSDGYTF. The CDR3 region has the DNA TGTGCCAGCAGCCAAGAGGTCAGATCCGATGGCTACACCTTC.

This clone was picked up one time. The gene calls are TRBV3-1 (or the pseudogene TRBV3-2) and TRBJ1-4; the match to TRBD1 covers 8 bases. This CDR3 spans 14 amino acids. V was clipped by 4 bases and J by 8 bases; unmatched bases: 6. The germline V gene encodes CDR1 LGHDT and CDR2 YNNKEL (reference sequence). CDR3 bases: TGTGCCAGCAGCCTCGGACAGGGTGTAGAAAAACTGTTTTTT. Its protein product is CASSLGQGVEKLFF.

The rearrangement joins TRBV13 to TRBJ2-2; D is undetermined. CDR3 size: 12 residues. The ends were cut back, 5 bases at V and 1 base at J, with 2 bases in the middle. Germline V gene sequence: CDR1 PRHDT, CDR2 FYEKMQ (reference sequence). CDR3 bases: TGTGCCAGCAGCCGGAACACCGGGGAGCTGTTTTTT. This gives the protein CASSRNTGELFF.